This is a list of T cell receptor beta chains from one sample in a study of blood T cells in healthy people across ages. TCRdb re-analysed the 5' RACE reads in MiXCR, keeping a single row per CDR3 protein. The sample lists roughly 2 million distinct CDR3 sequences, about 49% seen once, with approximately 2% in the top ten. Specimen: blood. These receptors all come from a woman aged 40 to 50 in good health. The CDR3 runs from the conserved cysteine through the conserved F or W. A D gene is named only where the DNA matches it firmly. Only some rows state a clone size, as once, few, many or a class for expanded clones.

d_call	clone_size	v_call	j_call	cdr3_nt	cdr3_aa
TRBD1	NA	TRBV20-1	TRBJ2-7	TGCAGTGCTACCCACTGGGACAGTCTATTCGATCCCTACGAGCAGTACTTC	CSATHWDSLFDPYEQYF
NA	NA	TRBV27	TRBJ2-3	TGTGCCAGCAGTTTATCACGGACTAGCACAGATACGCAGTATTTT	CASSLSRTSTDTQYF
NA	NA	TRBV27	TRBJ1-6	TGTGCCAGCAGTGCCCATCCAGGGAGCTCCTATAATTCACCCCTCCACTTT	CASSAHPGSSYNSPLHF
NA	NA	TRBV7-3	TRBJ2-3	TGTGCCAGCAGCCGAGGTGGGGCCCGCACAGATACGCAGTATTTT	CASSRGGARTDTQYF
NA	many	TRBV5-1	TRBJ2-7	TGCGCCAGCAGCTTGGACAACTCCTACGAGCAGTACTTC	CASSLDNSYEQYF
NA	few	TRBV20-1	TRBJ1-2	TGCAGTGCTAGAGATGTCCGAATGGGAGGAGGCTACACCTTC	CSARDVRMGGGYTF
NA	NA	TRBV4-1	TRBJ1-4	TGCGCCAGCAGAAGCCGTTTGGCCCGTAATGAAAAACTGTTTTTT	CASRSRLARNEKLFF
NA	NA	TRBV7-2	TRBJ2-1	TGTGCCAGCAGCTGGGTCCCGGAGGGGGCCGGTAATGAGCAGTTCTTC	CASSWVPEGAGNEQFF
TRBD1	NA	TRBV27	TRBJ2-1	TGTGCCAGCAGTTTAAAGGGTTATTGGGACAGGGTCGGGTTCTACAATGAGCAGTTCTTC	CASSLKGYWDRVGFYNEQFF
NA	NA	TRBV29-1	TRBJ1-6	TGCAGCGTTGGAGTCGATGGTCCCCTCCACTTT	CSVGVDGPLHF
NA	NA	TRBV7-2	TRBJ1-5	TGTGCCAGCAGACGAACCGGGGACACAAATCAGCCCCAGCATTTT	CASRRTGDTNQPQHF
TRBD2	few	TRBV5-1	TRBJ2-1	TGCGCCAGCAGCGGAGCGGGAGGTGAGCAGTTCTTC	CASSGAGGEQFF
NA	few	TRBV2	TRBJ2-5	TGTGCCAGCAGTGGGGGCCACGAGACCCAGTACTTC	CASSGGHETQYF
NA	few	TRBV4-2	TRBJ2-3	TGTGCCAGCAGCCACGTTAAGTCCTCAAACACAGATACGCAGTATTTT	CASSHVKSSNTDTQYF
NA	few	TRBV7-2	TRBJ2-1	TGTGCCAGCAGCTTAGAATTTGTATCACGGCAGTTCTTC	CASSLEFVSRQFF
TRBD2	NA	TRBV6-5	TRBJ2-3	TGTGCCAGCAGTTCGGGACTAGCGGGAAGAACAGATACGCAGTATTTT	CASSSGLAGRTDTQYF
NA	few	TRBV4-2	TRBJ2-1	TGTGCCAGCAGCCAAATAGGGGGGAGCTCCTACAATGAGCAGTTCTTC	CASSQIGGSSYNEQFF